Below, 32 T cell receptor beta chains from the same sample are listed, as sequenced in a study of blood T cell repertoires in COVID-19. The repertoire was sequenced with immunoSEQ multiplex PCR; TCRdb's copy has only in-frame clones and lacks some. The sample shows some 490,000 clones, approximately 85% of them seen only once. Sequencing input: peripheral blood. All receptors derive from a human donor in a cohort sampled during active COVID-19.

The chain employs TRBV7-3 and TRBJ2-2, with 8 bases that match TRBD2. This CDR3 has 17 residues. Unmatched junction bases numbered 9, after V lost 5 bases and J lost 1 base. Per germline, CDR1 SGHTA and CDR2 FQGTGA. The CDR3 loop is CASSPTGGRGNTGELFF. The CDR3 DNA reads as TGTGCCAGCAGCCCGACGGGGGGGCGAGGGAACACCGGGGAGCTGTTTTTT.

Only one count was recorded for this clone. The chain carries TRBV6-6 and TRBJ1-4; D ambiguous. This CDR3 has 16 amino acids. The germline CDR1 and CDR2 sequences are MNHNY and SVGAGI (reference sequence). Trimming removed 4 bases from V and 7 bases from J, with 19 bases in between. CDR3 sequence reads: CASSFRDPGGGEKLFF. Written as DNA, the CDR3 is TGTGCCAGCAGTTTCCGGGATCCCGGCGGCGGTGAAAAACTGTTTTTT.

The V gene is TRBV18, the J gene TRBJ2-3, with 11 bases fitting TRBD2. Germline assignment: CDR1 KGHSH and CDR2 LQKENI. The CDR3 totals 16 residues. The junction had 4 bases not matched to a gene; V was cut back by 2 bases and J by 3 bases. CDR3: CASSPLASGRTDTQYF. The CDR3 region has the DNA TGTGCCAGCTCACCATTGGCTAGCGGGAGGACAGATACGCAGTATTTT.

V gene TRBV11-2 combines with J gene TRBJ1-1; 10 bases are shared with TRBD1. Unmatched junction bases numbered 1, after V lost 0 bases and J lost 0 bases. In germline, CDR1 is SGHAT, CDR2 FQNNGV. The CDR3 is 16 amino acids. The CDR3: CASSLDGTGVNTEAFF. CDR3 nucleotides: TGTGCCAGCAGCTTAGATGGGACAGGGGTGAACACTGAAGCTTTCTTT. Using reference TRBV11-2 and TRBJ1-1 for the parts outside the CDR3, the full variable domain is EAGVAQSPRYKIIEKRQSVAFWCNPISGHATLYWYQQILGQGPKLLIQFQNNGVVDDSQLPKDRFSAERLKGVDSTLKIQPAKLEDSAVYLCASSLDGTGVNTEAFFGQGTRLTVV.

This chain connects TRBV5-1 to TRBJ2-2; 8 bases line up with TRBD1. J gave up 1 base and V 4 bases, and 9 bases lay outside the gene matches. CDR3 length: 17 residues. Germline CDR1 reads SGHRS; CDR2 reads YFSETQ. The DNA of the CDR3 is TGCGCCAGCAGCCAGGGGGCCCCTAGGGTGAACACCGGGGAGCTGTTTTTT. As protein: CASSQGAPRVNTGELFF.

The sample holds one count of this clone. The V and J genes are TRBV6-2 or TRBV6-3 and TRBJ1-2; 10 bases match TRBD1. From germline, CDR1 is MNHEY and CDR2 SVGEGT. This CDR3 has 14 residues. Trimming removed 7 bases from V and 4 bases from J; junction bases left unmatched: 6. The CDR3: CASNPGQGFYGYTF. The CDR3 nucleotides read TGTGCCAGCAACCCGGGACAGGGGTTCTATGGCTACACCTTC.

The chain employs TRBV7-2 and TRBJ2-5, with TRBD1 as a possible D gene (6 bases). Germline-derived CDR1 and CDR2 are SGHTA and FQGNSA. V lost 5 bases and J lost 2, with 15 bases in between. The CDR3 covers 15 residues. CDR3 sequence reads: CASSLPNRDQETQYF. CDR3 nucleotide sequence: TGTGCCAGCAGCCTGCCGAACAGGGATCAAGAGACCCAGTACTTC.

This chain joins TRBV4-1 and TRBJ2-1, with TRBD2 matching 11 bases. This CDR3 is built from 15 residues. Germline V lookup: CDR1 MGHRA, CDR2 YSYEKL. V shed 3 bases and J 2 bases; nucleotides not matched to a gene: 0. Written as DNA, the CDR3 is TGCGCCAGCAGCCAGACTAGCGGGACCTACAATGAGCAGTTCTTC. This sequence encodes CASSQTSGTYNEQFF.

This clone has a single count. The chain recombines TRBV7-2 with TRBJ2-1; TRBD2 matches 8 bases. The germline CDR1 and CDR2 sequences are SGHTA and FQGNSA. The CDR3 is 15 amino acids. V lost 5 bases and J lost 5; bases outside the gene matches: 8. The CDR3 loop is CASSKGLGGHNEQFF. As DNA, the CDR3 is TGTGCCAGCAGCAAGGGACTAGGTGGGCACAATGAGCAGTTCTTC.

The V call is TRBV30, the J call TRBJ1-1, with 10 bases fitting TRBD1. Trimming cost V 2 bases and J 8 bases; bases outside gene matches: 11. The CDR3 loop spans 15 amino acids. Germline-derived CDR1 and CDR2 are GTSNPN and SVGIG (reference sequence). CDR3 in amino acids: CAWSFTGTGAEEAFF. Written as DNA, the CDR3 is TGTGCCTGGAGTTTTACCGGGACAGGGGCCGAAGAAGCTTTCTTT.

This chain connects TRBV10-3 to TRBJ2-2, with 10 bases aligning to TRBD2. This CDR3 has 17 residues. Germline V gene lookup returns CDR1 ENHRY and CDR2 SYGVKD. The V and J ends lost 0 bases and 6 bases, in that order; junction bases with no gene match: 7. The CDR3 spells CAISESLAGVGAGELFF. The CDR3 DNA is TGTGCCATCAGTGAGTCTCTAGCGGGAGTGGGCGCCGGGGAGCTGTTTTTT.

This clone was seen more than once but under ten times. The chain uses TRBV30 and TRBJ1-6; no clear D. CDR1 and CDR2 from the germline V gene are GTSNPN and SVGIG (reference sequence). This CDR3 is 14 amino acids long. Deletions cut 2 bases from V and 11 bases from J, with 16 bases between. The DNA for the CDR3 is TGTGCCTGGAGTCCCCCCGGTTCGAGAACACCCCTCCACTTT. It translates to CAWSPPGSRTPLHF.

The V and J genes are TRBV28 and TRBJ2-5; 9 bases map to TRBD1. Looked up from germline, CDR1 is MDHEN and CDR2 is SYDVKM. V trimming: 5 bases; J trimming: 6 bases; junction bases outside the gene matches: 10. CDR3 length: 15 residues. The CDR3 reads CASSPGDRASQTQYF. The CDR3 DNA is TGTGCCAGCAGTCCCGGGGACAGGGCCTCGCAGACCCAGTACTTC.

The V and J genes are TRBV3-1 (or the pseudogene TRBV3-2) and TRBJ1-1; a weak D match, TRBD1 (6 bases). The CDR3 has 13 residues. The V end lost 5 bases, the J end lost 4 bases, and 11 bases lay between the germline ends. The germline V gene encodes CDR1 LGHDT and CDR2 YNNKEL (reference sequence). DNA for the CDR3: TGTGCCAGCAGCGTACTAGGGGGCACTGAAGCTTTCTTT. Its protein product is CASSVLGGTEAFF.

This clone came up once. This chain uses TRBV3-1 (or the pseudogene TRBV3-2) with TRBJ1-2; D not resolved. The V gene's germline CDR1 is LGHDT and CDR2 YNNKEL (reference sequence). V lost 8 bases and J 4 bases, leaving 14 bases between the germline ends. The CDR3 is made up of 13 amino acids. The CDR3 bases are TGTGCCAGCGGGCCGCAGTTGACCTATGGCTACACCTTC. This gives the protein CASGPQLTYGYTF.

This clone was seen only a few times. The genes are TRBV19 and TRBJ1-1; 10 positions match TRBD1. This CDR3 region has 16 residues. V lost 1 base, J lost 4 bases, and 6 bases stayed unmatched. Germline CDR1 and CDR2: LNHDA and SQIVND (reference sequence). CDR3 region: CASSIGTGGAGTEAFF. DNA of the CDR3: TGTGCCAGTAGTATAGGGACAGGGGGAGCTGGCACTGAAGCTTTCTTT.

The chain has TRBV30 and TRBJ1-2; weak D call: TRBD1 (5 bases). The CDR3 is made up of 17 amino acids. In germline, CDR1 is GTSNPN, CDR2 SVGIG (reference sequence). Trimming pared 1 base from V and 5 bases from J, leaving 23 bases between. The DNA of the CDR3 is TGTGCCTGGAGTGCCGGGGGGTCATGGACGCTTGATTATGGCTACACCTTC. This sequence encodes CAWSAGGSWTLDYGYTF.

The chain employs TRBV28 and TRBJ1-1; 8 positions agree with TRBD1. CDR3 size: 17 residues. Unmatched junction bases numbered 14, after V lost 7 bases and J lost 1 base. The V gene's germline CDR1 is MDHEN and CDR2 SYDVKM. In DNA, the CDR3 is TGTGCCAGCAACTTACCGGGACAGGCCAACAGGAACACTGAAGCTTTCTTT. Amino acids: CASNLPGQANRNTEAFF.

CDR3 sequence: CASSRGQLNYGYTF. The CDR3 DNA sequence: TGTGCCAGTAGCAGAGGACAGCTTAACTATGGCTACACCTTC. The chain couples TRBV19 to TRBJ1-2; D is perhaps TRBD1 (6 bases). Germline lookup yields CDR1 LNHDA and CDR2 SQIVND (reference sequence). The germline V and J ends were trimmed by 6 bases and 1 base, with 12 bases remaining between them. There are 14 residues in the CDR3.

The chain has TRBV18 and TRBJ2-3; TRBD2 matches 12 bases. This CDR3 has 18 residues. Germline V gene lookup returns CDR1 KGHSH and CDR2 LQKENI. Trimming at V came to 2 bases and at J to 4 bases, leaving 10 bases not matched to a gene. For the CDR3, the DNA is TGTGCCAGCTCACCAATTTTGACTAGCGGGAGACCGCCAGATACGCAGTATTTT. Its translation is CASSPILTSGRPPDTQYF.

This sequence joins TRBV30 and TRBJ2-5; D unclear. The germline gives CDR1 GTSNPN, CDR2 SVGIG (reference sequence). This CDR3 has 15 amino acids. The V gene lost 5 bases and the J gene lost 5 bases, with 21 bases spanning the gap. Here the CDR3 reads CAWSHRGARWETQYF. CDR3 coding DNA: TGTGCCTGGTCACACCGCGGAGCCCGTTGGGAGACCCAGTACTTC. Using reference TRBV30 and TRBJ2-5 for the parts outside the CDR3, the full variable domain is SQTIHQWPATLVQPVGSPLSLECTVEGTSNPNLYWYRQAAGRGLQLLFYSVGIGQISSEVPQNLSASRPQDRQFILSSKKLLLSDSGFYLCAWSHRGARWETQYFGPGTRLLVL.

Worth noting for this clone: The same CDR3 also results from other DNA sequences found in this sample. The V gene is TRBV2, the J gene TRBJ2-5, with a weak D call TRBD1 (6 bases). There are 12 residues in the CDR3. V shed 6 bases and J shed 2 bases, with 7 bases lying between them. Germline V gene lookup returns CDR1 SNHLY and CDR2 FYNNEI. As DNA, the CDR3 is TGTGCCAGCAGCAGGGGTCAAGAGACCCAGTACTTC. Protein product: CASSRGQETQYF.

This rearrangement joins TRBV30 to TRBJ2-1; 12 nucleotides agree with TRBD2. Trimming took 6 bases from V and 0 from J; bases not matched to a gene: 15. CDR3 length: 19 residues. Germline-derived CDR1 and CDR2 are GTSNPN and SVGIG (reference sequence). CDR3 in DNA: TGTGCCTGCCGCCCGGGTACTAGCGGGAGGCCCCCCTCCTACAATGAGCAGTTCTTC. Translation: CACRPGTSGRPPSYNEQFF.

The rearrangement links TRBV6-5 to TRBJ1-6; 9 bases are a match to TRBD1. This CDR3 contains 15 residues. After removal of 6 bases from V and 9 bases from J, the junction contained 9 bases not matched to a gene. CDR1 and CDR2 (germline): MNHEY, SVGAGI. The CDR3 DNA sequence: TGTGCCAGCAGAGATGGGACAGGGTATGCTTCACCCCTCCACTTT. Translating gives CASRDGTGYASPLHF.

V is TRBV5-1 and J is TRBJ2-7; 12 nucleotides match TRBD2. The junction had 10 bases not matched to a gene; V was cut back by 6 bases and J by 6 bases. CDR1 is SGHRS and CDR2 is YFSETQ in the germline V gene. The CDR3 length is 15 residues. The CDR3 spells CASKELAGGRAEQYF. In nucleotides, the CDR3 is TGCGCCAGCAAAGAACTAGCGGGGGGACGAGCCGAGCAGTACTTC.

This clone was seen a handful of times. This sequence joins TRBV7-2 and TRBJ2-1, with D possibly matching TRBD2 (6 bases). The V gene's germline CDR1 is SGHTA and CDR2 FQGNSA. The CDR3 consists of 13 residues. Trimming pared 4 bases from V and 5 bases from J, leaving 9 bases between. The CDR3 DNA reads TGTGCCAGCAGCTGGGGACTGCACAATGAGCAGTTCTTC. It codes for CASSWGLHNEQFF. The complete variable domain, with remaining parts taken from reference TRBV7-2 and TRBJ2-1, reads GAGVSQSPSNKVTEKGKDVELRCDPISGHTALYWYRQSLGQGLEFLIYFQGNSAPDKSGLPSDRFSAERTGGSVSTLTIQRTQQEDSAVYLCASSWGLHNEQFFGPGTRLTVL.

This chain uses TRBV5-1 with TRBJ1-1; 8 positions match TRBD1. Germline-derived CDR1 and CDR2 are SGHRS and YFSETQ. V lost 3 bases and J lost 1; bases outside the gene matches: 5. The CDR3 length is 15 residues. The DNA of the CDR3 is TGCGCCAGCAGCTGGGGAACAGGGGGGAACACTGAAGCTTTCTTT. Its protein product is CASSWGTGGNTEAFF. Drawing the rest from reference TRBV5-1 and TRBJ1-1, the complete variable domain is KAGVTQTPRYLIKTRGQQVTLSCSPISGHRSVSWYQQTPGQGLQFLFEYFSETQRNKGNFPGRFSGRQFSNSRSEMNVSTLELGDSALYLCASSWGTGGNTEAFFGQGTRLTVV.

The chain carries TRBV19 and TRBJ2-7; the D gene is possibly TRBD2 (6 bases). Germline loops: CDR1 LNHDA, CDR2 SQIVND (reference sequence). The CDR3 loop spans 15 amino acids. Trimming pared 6 bases from V and 2 bases from J, leaving 17 bases between. The CDR3 DNA reads as TGTGCCAGTAGACCGGAGGGGCTAGGAGCCTACGAGCAGTACTTC. Its translation is CASRPEGLGAYEQYF.

The chain couples TRBV30 to TRBJ2-6, with D hard to call. Germline V gene lookup returns CDR1 GTSNPN and CDR2 SVGIG (reference sequence). This CDR3 spans 14 amino acids. Trimming took 2 bases from V and 0 from J, leaving 5 bases between them. The DNA for the CDR3 is TGTGCCTGGAGTATAAACTCTGGGGCCAACGTCCTGACTTTC. Its translation is CAWSINSGANVLTF.

The gene calls are TRBV9 and TRBJ2-2; tentatively, D is TRBD2 (5 bases). Between the trimmed V and J ends, which lost 4 bases and 7 bases, there was a span of 8 bases. CDR1 is SGDLS and CDR2 is YYNGEE in the germline V gene. CDR3 length equals 12 residues. The chain's CDR3 is CASSRRVGELFF. The CDR3 region has the DNA TGTGCCAGCAGCCGGCGGGTCGGGGAGCTGTTTTTT.

The rearrangement uses TRBV28 and TRBJ2-1, with 8 bases matching TRBD1. V shed 3 bases, J shed 2 bases, and the junction held 6 bases outside the gene matches. This CDR3 comprises 16 residues. The germline gives CDR1 MDHEN, CDR2 SYDVKM. The CDR3 sequence is CASSFPPGGTYNEQFF. CDR3 coding DNA: TGTGCCAGCAGTTTTCCTCCAGGGGGCACCTACAATGAGCAGTTCTTC. The whole variable domain, filled in from reference TRBV28 and TRBJ2-1, reads DVKVTQSSRYLVKRTGEKVFLECVQDMDHENMFWYRQDPGLGLRLIYFSYDVKMKEKGDIPEGYSVSREKKERFSLILESASTNQTSMYLCASSFPPGGTYNEQFFGPGTRLTVL.

J is TRBJ2-1 and V is TRBV6-6; D remains unclear. V lost 7 bases and J lost 8, with 15 bases in between. This CDR3 region has 13 residues. Germline V gene sequence: CDR1 MNHNY, CDR2 SVGAGI (reference sequence). DNA of the CDR3: TGTGCCAGCAATGACCAGGCCCCGGATGAGCAGTTCTTC. Translation gives CASNDQAPDEQFF.